These T cell receptor beta chains were read from a single sample in a study of cytomegalovirus exposure and HLA in healthy donors. The data were produced by immunoSEQ multiplex PCR, yet TCRdb's version contains in-frame clones alone and is incomplete. The listing records about 130,000 clones. Sequencing used PBMCs. Every receptor here comes from a woman in her thirties or forties in good health and CMV-seropositive. Both conserved end residues are part of each CDR3. D genes are given only for firm matches.

D gene: TRBD1; V gene: TRBV29-1; J gene: TRBJ1-2; CDR3 DNA: TGCAGCGTTACCGGGACAGGGGTCGTTGGCTACACCTTC; CDR3 protein: CSVTGTGVVGYTF
D gene: TRBD1; V gene: TRBV19; J gene: TRBJ1-5; CDR3 DNA: TGTGCCAGTAGTAGGGACAGGGGAGAAGATCAGCCCCAGCATTTT; CDR3 protein: CASSRDRGEDQPQHF
D gene: .; V gene: TRBV28; J gene: TRBJ1-2; CDR3 DNA: TGTGCCAGCAGTTCCGACGACACCCCTCTCTATGGCTACACCTTC; CDR3 protein: CASSSDDTPLYGYTF
D gene: TRBD1; V gene: TRBV5-8; J gene: TRBJ2-2; CDR3 DNA: TGTGCCAGCAGGAGGGGGACAGGGAACACCGGGGAGCTGTTTTTT; CDR3 protein: CASRRGTGNTGELFF
D gene: TRBD1; V gene: TRBV28; J gene: TRBJ1-5; CDR3 DNA: TGTGCCAGCAGCGATCCCGGGACAGGGGCTTCCTATAGCAATCAGCCCCAGCATTTT; CDR3 protein: CASSDPGTGASYSNQPQHF
D gene: TRBD2; V gene: TRBV29-1; J gene: TRBJ2-7; CDR3 DNA: TGCAGCGTTTCGGGTGTCGGCAGCGGGAGCTCCTACGAGCAGTACTTC; CDR3 protein: CSVSGVGSGSSYEQYF
D gene: .; V gene: TRBV25-1; J gene: TRBJ2-4; CDR3 DNA: TGTGCCAAACCCTCCGTTCAGGGACTAGCCAAAAACATTCAGTACTTC; CDR3 protein: CAKPSVQGLAKNIQYF
D gene: TRBD2; V gene: TRBV9; J gene: TRBJ2-3; CDR3 DNA: TGTGCCAGCAGCGTAGATCTACTAGCGGGAGTGGTAGATACGCAGTATTTT; CDR3 protein: CASSVDLLAGVVDTQYF
D gene: .; V gene: TRBV11-3; J gene: TRBJ2-3; CDR3 DNA: TGTGCCAGCAGCTCAGGCGCGGGCTGGGACTCAGATACGCAGTATTTT; CDR3 protein: CASSSGAGWDSDTQYF
D gene: TRBD2; V gene: TRBV19; J gene: TRBJ2-5; CDR3 DNA: TGTGCCAGTAGTACCGGGACTAGCGGGAGGGAAGAGACCCAGTACTTC; CDR3 protein: CASSTGTSGREETQYF
D gene: TRBD2; V gene: TRBV6-5; J gene: TRBJ2-1; CDR3 DNA: TGTGCCAGCAGTTTGGGGGGGGACTGGGGCCTCAATGAGCAGTTCTTC; CDR3 protein: CASSLGGDWGLNEQFF
D gene: .; V gene: TRBV7-2; J gene: TRBJ2-7; CDR3 DNA: TGTGCCAGCAGCTTGCTCGCCGGGACACCCTACGAGCAGTACTTC; CDR3 protein: CASSLLAGTPYEQYF
D gene: TRBD1; V gene: TRBV25-1; J gene: TRBJ2-7; CDR3 DNA: TGTGCCAGCAGTGTACTCGGGACAGGGGTTTACGAGCAGTACTTC; CDR3 protein: CASSVLGTGVYEQYF
D gene: .; V gene: TRBV7-3; J gene: TRBJ2-1; CDR3 DNA: TGTGCCAGCAGCGATAGTGGGCGAGGGCCCTACAATGAGCAGTTCTTC; CDR3 protein: CASSDSGRGPYNEQFF
D gene: .; V gene: TRBV2; J gene: TRBJ1-6; CDR3 DNA: TGTGCCAGCAGTGACCCAGGGAAGGGCCCCAATTCACCCCTCCACTTT; CDR3 protein: CASSDPGKGPNSPLHF
D gene: TRBD2; V gene: TRBV5-1; J gene: TRBJ2-3; CDR3 DNA: TGCGCCAGCAGCTTGGGCGGGACCCGGGAGGGTACGCAGTATTTT; CDR3 protein: CASSLGGTREGTQYF
D gene: .; V gene: TRBV7-9; J gene: TRBJ2-5; CDR3 DNA: TGTGCCAGCAGCCATCGGAGGGCCGGTTCATCCGCACAAGAGACCCAGTACTTC; CDR3 protein: CASSHRRAGSSAQETQYF
D gene: TRBD1; V gene: TRBV15; J gene: TRBJ2-7; CDR3 DNA: TGTGCCACCAGCAGAGATGATGGGACAGTCATTTCCTACGAGCAGTACTTC; CDR3 protein: CATSRDDGTVISYEQYF
D gene: .; V gene: TRBV5-6; J gene: TRBJ2-3; CDR3 DNA: TGTGCCAGCAGCCCGGGGGACTGGTCGCCTGGAGATACGCAGTATTTT; CDR3 protein: CASSPGDWSPGDTQYF
D gene: .; V gene: TRBV18; J gene: TRBJ2-7; CDR3 DNA: TGTGCCAGCTCGGGCGGGCAGACCTTTTTTTACGAGCAGTACTTC; CDR3 protein: CASSGGQTFFYEQYF
D gene: .; V gene: TRBV19; J gene: TRBJ2-7; CDR3 DNA: TGTGCCAGTAGTATAGATACGCACGGGAGTAGCGTATCCTACGAGCAGTACTTC; CDR3 protein: CASSIDTHGSSVSYEQYF
D gene: .; V gene: TRBV2; J gene: TRBJ2-1; CDR3 DNA: TGTGCCAGCAGCCGGGATCCGGGAGAGCAGTTCTTC; CDR3 protein: CASSRDPGEQFF
D gene: .; V gene: TRBV11-2; J gene: TRBJ2-3; CDR3 DNA: TGTGCCAGCAGCTTAGTTCGGAGCACAGATACGCAGTATTTT; CDR3 protein: CASSLVRSTDTQYF
D gene: TRBD1; V gene: TRBV28; J gene: TRBJ1-5; CDR3 DNA: TGTGCCAGCAGCTACGAAAAAGGACAGGGGAGGAATCAGCCCCAGCATTTT; CDR3 protein: CASSYEKGQGRNQPQHF
D gene: .; V gene: TRBV7-8; J gene: TRBJ2-7; CDR3 DNA: TGTGCCAGCAGCTCGAGACCCGGGACTTCATACGAGCAGTACTTC; CDR3 protein: CASSSRPGTSYEQYF
D gene: .; V gene: TRBV27; J gene: TRBJ2-7; CDR3 DNA: TGTGCCAGCAGTTTAAACAGGGATCTCTCCTACGAGCAGTACTTC; CDR3 protein: CASSLNRDLSYEQYF
D gene: .; V gene: TRBV30; J gene: TRBJ1-6; CDR3 DNA: TGTGCCTGGAGTGTATCCGGGGGTTCCTATAATTCACCCCTCCACTTT; CDR3 protein: CAWSVSGGSYNSPLHF
D gene: TRBD1; V gene: TRBV5-1; J gene: TRBJ2-1; CDR3 DNA: TGCGCCAGCAGCCGGTCCGGGACAGGGAGGCATGAGCAGTTCTTC; CDR3 protein: CASSRSGTGRHEQFF
D gene: TRBD2; V gene: TRBV4-1; J gene: TRBJ2-1; CDR3 DNA: TGCGCCAGCAGCCAAGGAAAAGCGGGAGGGATGAGCTCCTACAATGAGCAGTTCTTC; CDR3 protein: CASSQGKAGGMSSYNEQFF
D gene: TRBD1; V gene: TRBV7-3; J gene: TRBJ2-3; CDR3 DNA: TGTGCCAGCAGCAACAGGGGGCCAGATACGCAGTATTTT; CDR3 protein: CASSNRGPDTQYF